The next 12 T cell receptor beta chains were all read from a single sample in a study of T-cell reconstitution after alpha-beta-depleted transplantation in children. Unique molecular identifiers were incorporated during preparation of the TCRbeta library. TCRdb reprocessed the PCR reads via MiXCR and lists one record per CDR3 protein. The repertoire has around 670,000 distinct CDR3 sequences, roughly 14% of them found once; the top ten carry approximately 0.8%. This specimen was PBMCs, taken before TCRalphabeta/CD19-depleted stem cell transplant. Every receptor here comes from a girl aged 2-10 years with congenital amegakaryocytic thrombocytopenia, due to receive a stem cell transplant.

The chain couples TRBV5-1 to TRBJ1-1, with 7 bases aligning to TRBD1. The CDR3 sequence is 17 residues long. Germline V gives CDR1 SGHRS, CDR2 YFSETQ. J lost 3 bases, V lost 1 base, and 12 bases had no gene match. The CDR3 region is CASSLRPRQGKDTEAFF. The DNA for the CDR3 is TGCGCCAGCAGCTTGCGGCCACGACAGGGAAAGGACACTGAAGCTTTCTTT.

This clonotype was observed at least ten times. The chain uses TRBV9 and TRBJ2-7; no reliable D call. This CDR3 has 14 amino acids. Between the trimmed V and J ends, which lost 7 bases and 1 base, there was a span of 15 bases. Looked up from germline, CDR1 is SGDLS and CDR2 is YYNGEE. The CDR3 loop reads CASGQSLGSYEQYF. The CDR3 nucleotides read TGTGCCAGCGGCCAGTCCCTTGGGTCCTACGAGCAGTACTTC.

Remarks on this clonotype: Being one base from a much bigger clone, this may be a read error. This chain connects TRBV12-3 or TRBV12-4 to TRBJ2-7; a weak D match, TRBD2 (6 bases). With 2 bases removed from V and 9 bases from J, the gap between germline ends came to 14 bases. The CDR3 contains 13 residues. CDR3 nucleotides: TGTGCCAGCAGTTTACCTGGGGGAGGTGTGCAGTACTTC. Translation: CASSLPGGGVQYF.

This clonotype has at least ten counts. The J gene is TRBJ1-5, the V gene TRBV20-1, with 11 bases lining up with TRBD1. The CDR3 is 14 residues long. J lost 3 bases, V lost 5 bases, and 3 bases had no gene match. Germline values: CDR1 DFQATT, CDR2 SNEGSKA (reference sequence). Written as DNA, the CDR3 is TGCAGTGCTTGGACAGGGGGCATCAATCAGCCCCAGCATTTT. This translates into CSAWTGGINQPQHF.

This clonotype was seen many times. CDR3 nucleotide sequence: TGTGCCACCAGCAGAGATTACACCTACGAGCAGTACTTC. Translated: CATSRDYTYEQYF. V is TRBV15 and J is TRBJ2-7; the D is unclear. CDR1 is LNHNV and CDR2 is YYDKDF in the germline V gene (reference sequence). The CDR3 extends over 13 amino acids. The V and J ends lost 0 bases and 2 bases respectively, with 5 bases between them. The whole variable domain, filled in from reference TRBV15 and TRBJ2-7, reads DAMVIQNPRYQVTQFGKPVTLSCSQTLNHNVMYWYQQKSSQAPKLLFHYYDKDFNNEADTPDNFQSRRPNTSFCFLDIRSPGLGDTAMYLCATSRDYTYEQYFGPGTRLTVT.

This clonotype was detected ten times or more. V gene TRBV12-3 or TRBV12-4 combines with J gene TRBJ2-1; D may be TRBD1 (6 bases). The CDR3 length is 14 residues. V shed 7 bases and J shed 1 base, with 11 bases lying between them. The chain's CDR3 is CASKRQDSYNEQFF. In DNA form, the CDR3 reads TGTGCCAGCAAGCGACAGGATTCCTACAATGAGCAGTTCTTC.

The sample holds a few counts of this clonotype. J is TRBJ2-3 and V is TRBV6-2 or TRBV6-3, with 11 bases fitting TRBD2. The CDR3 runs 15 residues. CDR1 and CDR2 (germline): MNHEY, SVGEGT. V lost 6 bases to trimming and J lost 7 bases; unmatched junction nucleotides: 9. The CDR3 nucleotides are TGTGCCAGCAGCCTTAGCGGGAGGGCCATGAATACGCAGTATTTT. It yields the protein CASSLSGRAMNTQYF.

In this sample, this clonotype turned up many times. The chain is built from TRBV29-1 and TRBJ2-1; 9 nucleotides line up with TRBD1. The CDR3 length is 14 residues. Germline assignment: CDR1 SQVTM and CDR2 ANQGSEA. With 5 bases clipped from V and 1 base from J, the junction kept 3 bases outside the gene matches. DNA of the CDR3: TGCAGCGTTCAACAGGGGGCATCCTACAATGAGCAGTTCTTC. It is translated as CSVQQGASYNEQFF.

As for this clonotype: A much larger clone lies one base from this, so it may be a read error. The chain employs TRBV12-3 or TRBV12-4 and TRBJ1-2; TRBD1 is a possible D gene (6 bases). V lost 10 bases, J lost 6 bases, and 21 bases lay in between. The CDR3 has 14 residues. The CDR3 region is CAIRQQGWRDGYTF. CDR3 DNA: TGTGCCATCAGACAACAGGGTTGGCGTGATGGCTACACCTTC.

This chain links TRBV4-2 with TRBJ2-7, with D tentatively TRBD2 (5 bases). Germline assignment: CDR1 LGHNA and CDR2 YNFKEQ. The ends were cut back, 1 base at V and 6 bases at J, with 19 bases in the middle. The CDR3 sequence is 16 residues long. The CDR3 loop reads CASSQGVWEWAGEQYF. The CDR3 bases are TGTGCCAGCAGCCAAGGTGTGTGGGAGTGGGCAGGCGAGCAGTACTTC.

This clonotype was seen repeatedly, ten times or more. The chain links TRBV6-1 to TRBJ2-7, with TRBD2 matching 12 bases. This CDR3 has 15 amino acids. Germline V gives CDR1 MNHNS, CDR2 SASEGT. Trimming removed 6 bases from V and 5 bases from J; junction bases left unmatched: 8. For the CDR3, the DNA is TGTGCCAGCAGGTCCACTAGCGGGAGGTTTCACGAGCAGTACTTC. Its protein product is CASRSTSGRFHEQYF.

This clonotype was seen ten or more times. The CDR3 loop is CSARDNRDSYGYTF. For the CDR3, the DNA is TGCAGTGCTAGAGATAATAGGGACAGCTATGGCTACACCTTC. The V and J genes are TRBV20-1 and TRBJ1-2; TRBD1 aligns across 7 bases. The CDR3 runs 14 residues. Germline trimming cut 0 bases from V and 4 bases from J; bases unmatched to any gene: 5. CDR1 and CDR2 from the germline V gene are DFQATT and SNEGSKA (reference sequence).